The 20 T cell receptor beta chains presented below share a single source sample, sequenced in a study of T cell clones after liver transplantation. Libraries were prepared by immunoSEQ multiplex PCR; TCRdb keeps only in-frame clonotypes and omits some of them. Of 65,000 to 95,000 clones listed, under 90% are singletons. The material was CD4+ T cells from blood, obtained before liver transplant. The source is a human donor who received a liver transplant.

The chain links TRBV5-1 to TRBJ1-5, with D maybe TRBD1 (5 bases). Looked up from germline, CDR1 is SGHRS and CDR2 is YFSETQ. There are 13 residues in the CDR3. V lost 4 bases, J lost 5 bases, and 10 bases lay in between. Here the CDR3 DNA reads TGCGCCAGCAGCAGGGACCGTGATCAGCCCCAGCATTTT. It is translated as CASSRDRDQPQHF.

The J gene is TRBJ1-2, the V gene TRBV7-9, with D maybe TRBD1 (5 bases). This CDR3 is 14 amino acids long. V was shortened by 10 bases and J by 4 bases, with 19 bases between the two germline ends. In germline, CDR1 is SEHNR, CDR2 FQNEAQ (reference sequence). The CDR3 sequence is CATSTVQGLYGYTF. CDR3 DNA sequence: TGTGCCACATCAACCGTCCAGGGTCTCTATGGCTACACCTTC.

This clone was found once. V is TRBV9 and J is TRBJ1-5; D gene uncertain. V was shortened by 0 bases and J by 0 bases, with 7 bases between the two germline ends. The CDR3 covers 15 residues. The germline gives CDR1 SGDLS, CDR2 YYNGEE. The CDR3 here is CASSVEPVSNQPQHF. CDR3 DNA sequence: TGTGCCAGCAGCGTAGAGCCTGTTAGCAATCAGCCCCAGCATTTT.

This clone has only a few counts. V gene TRBV5-1 combines with J gene TRBJ1-1; D possibly corresponds to TRBD1 (5 bases). Between the trimmed V and J ends, which lost 3 bases and 0 bases, there was a span of 15 bases. Germline loops: CDR1 SGHRS, CDR2 YFSETQ. This CDR3 is 16 amino acids long. CDR3 bases: TGCGCCAGCAGCTATGGACATCGAGTTATGAACACTGAAGCTTTCTTT. Residues: CASSYGHRVMNTEAFF.

This clone was detected a few times. In DNA, the CDR3 is TGTGCCAGCAGTTCCCCAAGGGCAGTCCTGGTCGAGCAGTACTTC. Residues: CASSSPRAVLVEQYF. The chain links TRBV28 to TRBJ2-7; D gene unclear. Germline CDR1 is MDHEN and CDR2 is SYDVKM. V was shortened by 4 bases and J by 6 bases, with 19 bases between the two germline ends. This CDR3 has 15 residues.

V and J are TRBV6-1 and TRBJ1-2; the D gene is possibly TRBD1 (6 bases). The germline V and J ends were trimmed by 4 bases and 8 bases, with 17 bases remaining between them. The germline V gene has CDR1 MNHNS and CDR2 SASEGT. The CDR3 has 14 residues. The CDR3 region is CASSAPQRGVGYTF. CDR3 bases: TGTGCCAGCAGTGCCCCTCAAAGGGGGGTAGGCTACACCTTC.

The chain couples TRBV19 to TRBJ2-1, with 8 positions matching TRBD2. The CDR3 extends over 15 amino acids. V lost 6 bases to trimming and J lost 7 bases; unmatched junction nucleotides: 11. CDR1 is LNHDA, CDR2 SQIVND, per germline (reference sequence). The CDR3 loop is CASSLPGTSRNEQFF. CDR3 in DNA: TGTGCCAGTAGCCTGCCCGGGACTAGTAGGAATGAGCAGTTCTTC.

The chain has TRBV7-2 and TRBJ1-2; maybe TRBD1 (5 bases). This CDR3 contains 14 residues. Germline V gene data show CDR1 as SGHTA and CDR2 as FQGNSA. The V end was cut by 1 base, the J end by 2 bases, with 8 bases between. The CDR3 protein is CASSLGGANYGYTF. The CDR3 DNA sequence: TGTGCCAGCAGCTTAGGGGGCGCGAACTATGGCTACACCTTC.

The chain couples TRBV5-6 to TRBJ2-7; 10 bases align to TRBD1. V shed 4 bases, J shed 5 bases, and the junction held 6 bases outside the gene matches. CDR3 length equals 14 residues. CDR1 SGHDT and CDR2 YYEEEE come from the germline V gene. The CDR3 is CASSLPTGGNEQYF. CDR3 coding DNA: TGTGCCAGCAGCCTGCCGACAGGGGGCAACGAGCAGTACTTC.

The V and J genes are TRBV10-3 and TRBJ1-1; D is unresolved. Germline CDR1 ENHRY, CDR2 SYGVKD. Between the trimmed V and J ends, which lost 0 bases and 0 bases, there was a span of 5 bases. The length of the CDR3 is 14 residues. CDR3 coding DNA: TGTGCCATCAGTGAGTCTGGGGTGAACACTGAAGCTTTCTTT. Protein product: CAISESGVNTEAFF.

J is TRBJ1-5 and V is TRBV10-3; D gene uncertain. Per the germline V gene, CDR1 is ENHRY and CDR2 is SYGVKD. This CDR3 has 16 residues. Between the trimmed V and J ends, which lost 1 base and 6 bases, there was a span of 16 bases. CDR3 protein: CAISEYGPATSQPQHF. CDR3 DNA sequence: TGTGCCATCAGTGAGTACGGCCCCGCGACGAGTCAGCCCCAGCATTTT.

This chain uses TRBV27 with TRBJ1-5; D remains ambiguous. The CDR3 is made up of 16 amino acids. V dropped 5 bases and J dropped 0 bases, with 14 bases sitting between them. The germline CDR1 and CDR2 sequences are MNHEY and SMNVEV (reference sequence). The CDR3 here is CASSPLRGYSNQPQHF. The CDR3 DNA reads TGTGCCAGCAGTCCACTAAGAGGTTATAGCAATCAGCCCCAGCATTTT.

The chain couples TRBV10-1 to TRBJ2-1, with 11 bases matching TRBD2. The length of the CDR3 is 17 residues. The V segment lost 0 bases and the J segment 2 bases; nucleotides outside the gene matches: 3. Germline V gives CDR1 WNHNN, CDR2 SYGVQD (reference sequence). CDR3 protein: CASSESKLAGAYNEQFF. The CDR3 coding sequence is TGCGCCAGCAGTGAGTCGAAACTAGCGGGAGCCTACAATGAGCAGTTCTTC.

The chain links TRBV30 to TRBJ1-1; D remains unclear. Germline V gene sequence: CDR1 GTSNPN, CDR2 SVGIG (reference sequence). With 3 bases removed from V and 1 base from J, the gap between germline ends came to 9 bases. The CDR3 contains 13 residues. The CDR3 protein is CAWRRQTNTEAFF. The CDR3 DNA reads TGTGCCTGGAGACGGCAAACGAACACTGAAGCTTTCTTT. Filled out from reference TRBV30 and TRBJ1-1, the complete variable domain reads SQTIHQWPATLVQPVGSPLSLECTVEGTSNPNLYWYRQAAGRGLQLLFYSVGIGQISSEVPQNLSASRPQDRQFILSSKKLLLSDSGFYLCAWRRQTNTEAFFGQGTRLTVV.

CDR3 in amino acids: CASSPILYGYTF. CDR3 nucleotides: TGTGCCAGCAGCCCCATCCTTTATGGCTACACCTTC. This sequence joins TRBV7-9 and TRBJ1-2, with D unresolved. The CDR3 consists of 12 residues. Germline CDR1 SEHNR, CDR2 FQNEAQ (reference sequence). V was clipped by 5 bases and J by 5 bases, with 9 bases between them.

The V gene is TRBV2, the J gene TRBJ1-5, with TRBD1 as a possible D gene (6 bases). Germline CDR1 reads SNHLY; CDR2 reads FYNNEI. This CDR3 contains 16 residues. V shed 1 base and J shed 1 base, with 11 bases lying between them. The CDR3 DNA reads as TGTGCCAGCAGTGAAGTACAGGGCGCGAGCAATCAGCCCCAGCATTTT. Translated, it gives CASSEVQGASNQPQHF.

The chain is built from TRBV5-1 and TRBJ2-3; TRBD1 or TRBD2 may be the D gene (6 bases each). With 5 bases removed from V and 4 bases from J, the gap between germline ends came to 11 bases. The CDR3 contains 13 residues. Looked up from germline, CDR1 is SGHRS and CDR2 is YFSETQ. CDR3 DNA: TGCGCCAGCAGTGAGGGGGGCTCAGATACGCAGTATTTT. This translates into CASSEGGSDTQYF.

Written as DNA, the CDR3 is TGCAGCGTGAACCGACAGGGGACTAATGAAAAACTGTTTTTT. Translation gives CSVNRQGTNEKLFF. The V and J genes are TRBV29-1 and TRBJ1-4, with 8 bases matching TRBD1. Per the germline V gene, CDR1 is SQVTM and CDR2 is ANQGSEA. The CDR3 has 14 residues. After removal of 6 bases from V and 2 bases from J, the junction contained 5 bases not matched to a gene.

The chain recombines TRBV29-1 with TRBJ1-2; D might be TRBD1 (6 bases). Germline V gene data show CDR1 as SQVTM and CDR2 as ANQGSEA. This CDR3 has 12 residues. V lost 6 bases to trimming and J lost 4 bases, with 12 bases between them. The CDR3 is CSVVQGFYGYTF. CDR3 nucleotide sequence: TGCAGCGTAGTACAGGGCTTCTATGGCTACACCTTC.

The chain carries TRBV6-1 and TRBJ1-1; D is ambiguous. CDR3 length equals 14 residues. Trimming stripped 7 bases from V and 1 base from J, with 13 bases between. Germline V gene sequence: CDR1 MNHNS, CDR2 SASEGT. The CDR3 here is CASNRPGSNTEAFF. The CDR3 bases are TGTGCCAGCAATCGGCCCGGATCGAACACTGAAGCTTTCTTT.